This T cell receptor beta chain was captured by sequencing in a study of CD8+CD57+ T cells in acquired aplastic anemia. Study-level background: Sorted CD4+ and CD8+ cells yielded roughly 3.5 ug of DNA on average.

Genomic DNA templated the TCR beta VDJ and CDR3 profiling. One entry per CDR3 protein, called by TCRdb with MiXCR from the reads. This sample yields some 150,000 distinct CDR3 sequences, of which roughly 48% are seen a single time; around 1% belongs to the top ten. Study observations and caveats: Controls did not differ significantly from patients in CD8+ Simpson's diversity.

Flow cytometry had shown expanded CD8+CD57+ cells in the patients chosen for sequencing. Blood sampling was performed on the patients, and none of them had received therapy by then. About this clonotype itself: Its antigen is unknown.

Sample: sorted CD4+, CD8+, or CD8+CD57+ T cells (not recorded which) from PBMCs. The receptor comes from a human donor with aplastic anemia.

The chain's CDR3 is CASSTEGETSPLHF. The CDR3 bases are TGTGCCAGCAGCACCGAGGGGGAAACTTCACCCCTCCACTTT. The rearrangement joins TRBV7-2 to TRBJ1-6, with a possible D match to TRBD1 (6 bases). Germline assignment: CDR1 SGHTA and CDR2 FQGNSA. The CDR3 contains 14 residues. V was pared by 5 bases and J by 9 bases, with 14 bases between. The full variable domain, completed using reference TRBV7-2 and TRBJ1-6, is GAGVSQSPSNKVTEKGKDVELRCDPISGHTALYWYRQSLGQGLEFLIYFQGNSAPDKSGLPSDRFSAERTGGSVSTLTIQRTQQEDSAVYLCASSTEGETSPLHFGNGTRLTVT.